This entry lists 21 T cell receptor beta chains sequenced from one sample in a study of OX40 agonist ivuxolimab in advanced cancers. The repertoire was sequenced with immunoSEQ multiplex PCR; TCRdb's copy has only in-frame clones and lacks some. The sample shows 30,000 to 40,000 clones, over 90% of them seen only once. The input for sequencing was CD4+ or CD8+ T cells sorted from blood, taken in a trial of the OX40 agonist ivuxolimab. All receptors come from an adult with an advanced solid tumor such as melanoma, head and neck, liver or kidney cancer.

This chain links TRBV5-6 with TRBJ2-1; tentatively, D is TRBD1 (5 bases). The CDR3 consists of 17 residues. Trimming shortened V by 4 bases and J by 0 bases, and 17 bases separated the two germline ends. Germline assignment: CDR1 SGHDT and CDR2 YYEEEE. DNA for the CDR3: TGTGCCAGCAGCAGGCAGGGTCAGACGAGCTCCTACAATGAGCAGTTCTTC. Protein product: CASSRQGQTSSYNEQFF.

V gene TRBV6-1 combines with J gene TRBJ2-1; D may correspond to TRBD1 or TRBD2 (5 bases each). Trimming left V 1 base short and J 6 bases short, with 16 bases between. Germline CDR1 and CDR2: MNHNS and SASEGT. The CDR3 totals 16 residues. CDR3 DNA: TGTGCCAGCAGTGAAGACAGACGCGGGCAGGGCAATGAGCAGTTCTTC. Amino acid sequence: CASSEDRRGQGNEQFF.

The CDR3 is CASSWGLAGNNEQFF. The DNA of the CDR3 is TGTGCCAGCAGCTGGGGACTAGCGGGTAACAATGAGCAGTTCTTC. This chain uses TRBV7-9 with TRBJ2-1, with 12 positions matching TRBD2. The CDR3 sequence is 15 residues long. V lost 4 bases and J lost 5; bases outside the gene matches: 3. Germline values: CDR1 SEHNR, CDR2 FQNEAQ (reference sequence).

About this clone: The germline gene is not matched at one end of the junction; a read error may be the cause. V usage is TRBV13 and J usage is TRBJ2-7; D unresolved. This CDR3 comprises 14 residues. Looked up from germline, CDR1 is PRHDT and CDR2 is FYEKMQ (reference sequence). CDR3 in amino acids: CASSLARPSHEQYF. CDR3 nucleotide sequence: TGTGCCAGCAGCTTAGCACGCCCCTCCCACGAGCAGTACTTC.

In the case of this clone: A read error is possible here, since a much larger clone lies one base away. Other DNA sequences in the sample encode the same CDR3. The CDR3 region is CASSPRAGGPNEQFF. The CDR3 bases are TGTGCCAGCAGTCCGAGAGCGGGAGGGCCTAATGAGCAGTTCTTC. This chain links TRBV27 with TRBJ2-1, with 10 bases matching TRBD2. CDR1 is MNHEY and CDR2 is SMNVEV in the germline V gene (reference sequence). After removal of 5 bases from V and 7 bases from J, the junction contained 8 bases not matched to a gene. The length of the CDR3 is 15 residues.

The chain has TRBV10-3 and TRBJ1-2; 10 bases agree with TRBD1. CDR1 ENHRY and CDR2 SYGVKD come from the germline V gene. After removal of 5 bases from V and 7 bases from J, the junction contained 7 bases not matched to a gene. This CDR3 is built from 14 residues. The CDR3 nucleotides read TGTGCCATCAGTCCAGGGACAGGGGTTGGTGGCTACACCTTC. The encoded protein is CAISPGTGVGGYTF.

The V and J genes are TRBV27 and TRBJ1-4; D perhaps matches TRBD1 (6 bases). Germline CDR1 is MNHEY and CDR2 is SMNVEV (reference sequence). V was trimmed by 3 bases and J by 6 bases, leaving 11 bases between them. CDR3 size: 14 residues. CDR3: CASSFGGADEKLFF. The CDR3, as DNA: TGTGCCAGCAGTTTTGGGGGCGCGGATGAAAAACTGTTTTTT.

This clone occurred a few times. This chain connects TRBV4-1 to TRBJ1-2, with unresolved D. CDR1 MGHRA and CDR2 YSYEKL come from the germline V gene. V was trimmed by 6 bases and J by 3 bases, leaving 8 bases between them. The CDR3 has 12 amino acids. CDR3: CASRGRDYGYTF. CDR3 in DNA: TGCGCCAGCAGGGGCAGAGACTATGGCTACACCTTC.

The V gene is TRBV6-1, the J gene TRBJ2-2, with 8 bases identical to TRBD2. Trimming removed 7 bases from V and 6 bases from J; junction bases left unmatched: 19. The V gene's germline CDR1 is MNHNS and CDR2 SASEGT. The CDR3 spans 18 residues. The CDR3 protein is CASNDPSAGLGAAGELFF. Here the CDR3 DNA reads TGTGCCAGCAATGACCCCTCCGCGGGACTAGGAGCCGCCGGGGAGCTGTTTTTT.

The chain couples TRBV18 to TRBJ2-1; TRBD2 matches 8 bases. Per the germline V gene, CDR1 is KGHSH and CDR2 is LQKENI. V dropped 1 base and J dropped 4; count of bases not matched to a gene: 3. The CDR3 length is 15 residues. The CDR3 reads CASSPREREYNEQFF. CDR3 nucleotide sequence: TGTGCCAGCTCACCACGAGAGCGGGAGTACAATGAGCAGTTCTTC.

This chain connects TRBV23-1 to TRBJ2-1; D tentatively reads TRBD1 or TRBD2 (5 bases each). TRBV23-1 is given ORF status, its function remaining uncertain. Trimming took 7 bases from V and 6 from J, leaving 19 bases between them. The CDR3 covers 15 residues. The DNA of the CDR3 is TGCGCCAGCATCCAGGGACCCCCGGGGACCAATGAGCAGTTCTTC. The encoded protein is CASIQGPPGTNEQFF.

Here the CDR3 DNA reads TGTGCCAGCTCTCAAGAAATAGGTCCCTACGAGCAGTACTTC. Translating it yields CASSQEIGPYEQYF. The chain couples TRBV18 to TRBJ2-7; D is unresolved. This CDR3 comprises 14 residues. Germline CDR1 and CDR2: KGHSH and LQKENI. V lost 6 bases to trimming and J lost 2 bases, with 14 bases between them.

The chain employs TRBV18 and TRBJ2-2; D is unresolved. The CDR3 is 13 amino acids. Germline V gene sequence: CDR1 KGHSH, CDR2 LQKENI. Trimming removed 3 bases from V and 4 bases from J, with 6 bases in between. CDR3 protein: CASSPHRTGELFF. CDR3 nucleotides: TGTGCCAGCTCACCTCACCGCACCGGGGAGCTGTTTTTT.

The chain couples TRBV14 to TRBJ1-2; D is ambiguous. CDR3 length: 15 residues. V lost 1 base and J lost 4, with 13 bases in between. In germline, CDR1 is SGHDN, CDR2 FVKESK. The CDR3 loop is CASSQGHLKGYGYTF. In nucleotides, the CDR3 is TGTGCCAGCAGCCAAGGCCACCTAAAGGGCTATGGCTACACCTTC. Variable domain in full (rest from reference TRBV14 and TRBJ1-2): EAGVTQFPSHSVIEKGQTVTLRCDPISGHDNLYWYRRVMGKEIKFLLHFVKESKQDESGMPNNRFLAERTGGTYSTLKVQPAELEDSGVYFCASSQGHLKGYGYTFGSGTRLTVV.

The V and J genes are TRBV7-6 and TRBJ2-1; possible D gene TRBD2, 6 bases. The CDR3 has 14 residues. Germline V gene data show CDR1 as SGHVS and CDR2 as FNYEAQ. V was shortened by 2 bases and J by 7 bases, with 12 bases between the two germline ends. The CDR3 DNA is TGTGCCAGCAGCTTATGGTCCCGGGGGAATGAGCAGTTCTTC. Amino acid sequence: CASSLWSRGNEQFF.

The CDR3 sequence: CASSLVQQETQYF. CDR3 DNA sequence: TGCGCCAGCAGCTTGGTACAGCAAGAGACCCAGTACTTC. The chain combines TRBV5-1 with TRBJ2-5; D not certain. The CDR3 length is 13 residues. Trimming removed 0 bases at V and 2 bases at J, with 5 bases between. The germline V gene encodes CDR1 SGHRS and CDR2 YFSETQ.

The CDR3 region is CASSLIDADTQYF. CDR3 nucleotide sequence: TGTGCCAGCAGCTTAATCGACGCAGATACGCAGTATTTT. The chain links TRBV11-3 to TRBJ2-3; the D is unclear. The germline V gene has CDR1 SGHNT and CDR2 YENEEA. The CDR3 length is 13 residues. Trimming removed 2 bases at V and 4 bases at J, with 7 bases between.

This sequence joins TRBV30 and TRBJ2-7; 11 positions agree with TRBD2. CDR3 size: 14 residues. Germline values: CDR1 GTSNPN, CDR2 SVGIG (reference sequence). V trimming: 2 bases; J trimming: 3 bases; junction bases outside the gene matches: 3. CDR3 sequence (DNA): TGTGCCTGGAGTAGACTAGCGGGAATCTACGAGCAGTACTTC. Translating it yields CAWSRLAGIYEQYF. The whole variable domain, remainder taken from reference TRBV30 and TRBJ2-7, is SQTIHQWPATLVQPVGSPLSLECTVEGTSNPNLYWYRQAAGRGLQLLFYSVGIGQISSEVPQNLSASRPQDRQFILSSKKLLLSDSGFYLCAWSRLAGIYEQYFGPGTRLTVT.

The V call is TRBV7-9, the J call TRBJ1-5, with D maybe TRBD1 (5 bases). CDR1 SEHNR and CDR2 FQNEAQ come from the germline V gene (reference sequence). V was clipped by 3 bases and J by 2 bases, with 14 bases between them. CDR3 length: 16 residues. The CDR3 sequence: CASSLATTQGNQPQHF. In DNA form, the CDR3 reads TGTGCCAGCAGCTTGGCGACAACACAGGGCAATCAGCCCCAGCATTTT.

The chain recombines TRBV19 with TRBJ1-2, with 7 bases fitting TRBD1. Germline V gene lookup returns CDR1 LNHDA and CDR2 SQIVND (reference sequence). CDR3 length equals 14 residues. V was pared by 3 bases and J by 5 bases, with 6 bases of the junction left unmatched. CDR3 DNA sequence: TGTGCCAGTAGTATGAAGGGGGCGAGGTATGGCTACACCTTC. Its protein product is CASSMKGARYGYTF.

This chain links TRBV4-1 with TRBJ2-7, with D possibly matching TRBD2 (5 bases). The CDR3 has 13 residues. The V gene's germline CDR1 is MGHRA and CDR2 YSYEKL. V lost 1 base, J lost 7 bases, and 11 bases lay in between. CDR3 loop: CASSQVPGVEQYF. Here the CDR3 DNA reads TGCGCCAGCAGCCAAGTCCCCGGGGTTGAGCAGTACTTC.